This is a list of T cell receptor beta chains from one sample in a study of cytomegalovirus exposure and HLA in healthy donors. TCRdb keeps only in-frame clones here, not all; method: immunoSEQ multiplex PCR. The sample has about 49,000 clones, around 94% seen once; the top ten hold 7.8%. The material sequenced was PBMCs. The receptors derive from a woman under 30 in good health and CMV-seropositive. CDR3s include the opening cysteine and the closing phenylalanine or tryptophan. D genes are given only for firm matches. Not all rows give a size; the values are once, few, many and, for expanded clones, a class.

D	V	size	J	DNA	CDR3
-	TRBV5-1	-	TRBJ1-4	TGCGCCAGCAGCTTGGACAGGTTTAATGAAAAACTGTTTTTT	CASSLDRFNEKLFF
TRBD2	TRBV10-1	-	TRBJ2-3	TGCGCCAGCAGTTTAACTAGCGGGAGGGCTCCGGATACGCAGTATTTT	CASSLTSGRAPDTQYF
TRBD1	TRBV15	-	TRBJ2-3	TGTGCCACCAGCGTCGGACAGGGGGATACAGATACGCAGTATTTT	CATSVGQGDTDTQYF
-	TRBV6-1	-	TRBJ2-7	TGTGCCAGCAGTCTAACAGCCTACGAGCAGTACTTC	CASSLTAYEQYF
TRBD1	TRBV18	-	TRBJ1-1	TGTGCCAGCTCACACTCAGGGACAGGGAGTAGGCGCACTGAAGCTTTCTTT	CASSHSGTGSRRTEAFF
-	TRBV5-4	-	TRBJ2-2	TGTGCCAGCAGCTTGGATCCAGGTTATCCCACCGGGGAGCTGTTTTTT	CASSLDPGYPTGELFF
TRBD1	TRBV4-1	-	TRBJ1-1	TGCGCCAGCAGCCAAGCCCGACCCAGGACAGGGGTTGTTGTCACTGAAGCTTTCTTT	CASSQARPRTGVVVTEAFF
TRBD2	TRBV7-8	once	TRBJ2-7	TGTGCCAGCAGCTTAGGGCTAGCGGGAGAATACGAGCAGTACTTC	CASSLGLAGEYEQYF
-	TRBV28	-	TRBJ1-6	TGTGCCAGCAGGCCAGGGAAATCACCCCTCCACTTT	CASRPGKSPLHF
TRBD2	TRBV12-5	-	TRBJ2-4	TGTGCTAGTGAGATCGGACTAGCGATAGCCAAAAACATTCAGTACTTC	CASEIGLAIAKNIQYF
TRBD2	TRBV18	-	TRBJ2-5	TGTGCCAGCTCATCTAGCGGGACAGAGACCCAGTACTTC	CASSSSGTETQYF
TRBD2	TRBV28	-	TRBJ2-1	TGTGCCAGCAGATGGGCGGGAGGCTACAATGAGCAGTTCTTC	CASRWAGGYNEQFF
-	TRBV7-3	-	TRBJ2-2	TGTGCCAGCAGCTTAGACTTACTCACCGGGGAGCTGTTTTTT	CASSLDLLTGELFF
-	TRBV27	-	TRBJ1-2	TGTGCCAGCAGCCCAGCCGCCAGGGCTCACTATGGCTACACCTTC	CASSPAARAHYGYTF
TRBD1	TRBV14	-	TRBJ2-7	TGTGCCAGCAGCCGAACAGGGGTCGGTTACGAGCAGTACTTC	CASSRTGVGYEQYF
-	TRBV7-3	once	TRBJ1-5	TGTGCCAGCAGCTTAAACTGGGGGGTAGGTCAGCCCCAGCATTTT	CASSLNWGVGQPQHF
TRBD1	TRBV9	-	TRBJ1-2	TGTGCCAGCAGCTCCCGACAGGGAGCTAACTATGGCTACACCTTC	CASSSRQGANYGYTF
TRBD2	TRBV7-2	-	TRBJ2-7	TGTGCCAGCAGCTTAGTTCCTAGCGGGACTTACGAGCAGTACTTC	CASSLVPSGTYEQYF
TRBD1	TRBV29-1	-	TRBJ2-1	TGCAGCGTTGAGTGGCGGGACAGGGGGCAAGGGAATGAGCAGTTCTTC	CSVEWRDRGQGNEQFF
-	TRBV10-3	-	TRBJ2-3	TGTGCCATCAGTGACCGGGATACGCAGTATTTT	CAISDRDTQYF
-	TRBV29-1	-	TRBJ1-1	TGCAGCGTTGCCCGGCTCGTAGGGGGTAACACTGAAGCTTTCTTT	CSVARLVGGNTEAFF
-	TRBV9	few	TRBJ1-3	TGTGCCAGCAGCACCGATACAGTTTTATCTGGAAACACCATATATTTT	CASSTDTVLSGNTIYF
-	TRBV5-1	-	TRBJ2-5	TGCGCCAGCAGCCTGAAGCGGAGCCAAGAGACCCAGTACTTC	CASSLKRSQETQYF
TRBD1	TRBV27	-	TRBJ1-2	TGTGCCAGCAGTCCAGGGGGGCTTCTCTATGGCTACACCTTC	CASSPGGLLYGYTF
TRBD1	TRBV19	-	TRBJ2-7	TGTGCCAGTAGTATAGATAAGGACTGGGGGACAGGGTCCCACGAGCAGTACTTC	CASSIDKDWGTGSHEQYF
-	TRBV6-5	-	TRBJ2-7	TGTGCCAGCAGGCGACAGGGGAGGGCCTACGAGCAGTACTTC	CASRRQGRAYEQYF
TRBD1	TRBV12-5	-	TRBJ2-3	TGTGCTAGTGCCTCTGGACAGGGGGTAACAGATACGCAGTATTTT	CASASGQGVTDTQYF
-	TRBV6-1	-	TRBJ1-1	TGTGCCAGCAGTGAATGGGACTGGACTGAAGCTTTCTTT	CASSEWDWTEAFF
-	TRBV6-1	-	TRBJ1-5	TGTGCCAGCATGAGAACAGGATCCAATCAGCCCCAGCATTTT	CASMRTGSNQPQHF
TRBD2	TRBV11-2	-	TRBJ2-1	TGTGCCAGCAGCTCGCCCGATCTAGCGGGGCCTTACAATGAGCAGTTCTTC	CASSSPDLAGPYNEQFF
TRBD1	TRBV19	-	TRBJ2-2	TGTGCCAGTAGTATTCAGGGGGCGGACACCGGGGAGCTGTTTTTT	CASSIQGADTGELFF
-	TRBV10-3	-	TRBJ2-2	TGTGCCATCAGTGAAGGCAGGGACACCGGGGAGCTGTTTTTT	CAISEGRDTGELFF
-	TRBV30	-	TRBJ1-1	TGTGCAGCGTTCAGGGGCTCGATCACTGAAGCTTTCTTT	CAAFRGSITEAFF
-	TRBV4-2	-	TRBJ2-1	TGTGCCAGCAGCCCCCGACTAGTGAGGACTGATAAGGGCTACAATGAGCAGTTCTTC	CASSPRLVRTDKGYNEQFF
TRBD1	TRBV19	-	TRBJ1-1	TGTGCCAGTAGTCACCAGGGGGCCGCGAACACTGAAGCTTTCTTT	CASSHQGAANTEAFF
TRBD1	TRBV29-1	once	TRBJ1-5	TGCAGCGTACAACAGGGGGCCGCAGGCAATCAGCCCCAGCATTTT	CSVQQGAAGNQPQHF
-	TRBV28	few	TRBJ2-1	TGTGCCAGCCACGGACAGCTATACAATGAGCAGTTCTTC	CASHGQLYNEQFF
-	TRBV6-5	-	TRBJ2-5	TGTGCCAGCAGTTACTCGAGGCCGCGGGAGACCCAGTACTTC	CASSYSRPRETQYF
-	TRBV6-5	-	TRBJ1-1	TGTGCCAGCACCCCCAGGGGTCTTGCTGAAGCTTTCTTT	CASTPRGLAEAFF
-	TRBV6-1	-	TRBJ2-7	TGTGCCACAAGCTCGGCACAGGGCTACGAGCAGTACTTC	CATSSAQGYEQYF
TRBD2	TRBV19	-	TRBJ2-3	TGTGCCAGTAGTAGTAGCGGGAACACAGATACGCAGTATTTT	CASSSSGNTDTQYF